The 22 T cell receptor beta chains below all came from one sample that was sequenced in a study of response to subunit inactivated influenza vaccine. TCRdb used MiXCR to reprocess the RT-PCR reads, holding one entry per CDR3 protein. The sample has fewer than 250,000 distinct CDR3 sequences, around 14% seen once. The source was CD8+ T cells sorted from PBMCs, collected more than 4 days after vaccination. These receptors all stem from a man between 50 and 59 years old who received an inactivated influenza vaccine.

The J gene is TRBJ2-1, the V gene TRBV18, with 9 bases lining up with TRBD2. Unmatched junction bases numbered 7, after V lost 4 bases and J lost 3 bases. Germline V gives CDR1 KGHSH, CDR2 LQKENI. The CDR3 is made up of 16 amino acids. The chain's CDR3 is CASSRSSGRFYNEQFF. In DNA, the CDR3 is TGTGCCAGCTCACGGTCAAGCGGGAGGTTCTACAATGAGCAGTTCTTC.

This clonotype came up a few times. The genes are TRBV11-1 and TRBJ1-3, with a weak D call TRBD1 (6 bases). The V gene's germline CDR1 is SGHAT and CDR2 FQDESV (reference sequence). The CDR3 consists of 18 residues. V lost 5 bases to trimming and J lost 0 bases, with 20 bases between them. This CDR3 reads CASSLKPLGANSGNTIYF. The CDR3 bases are TGTGCCAGCAGCCTAAAGCCCCTGGGGGCGAACTCTGGAAACACCATATATTTT.

This chain uses TRBV29-1 with TRBJ1-1; 9 positions match TRBD1. J gave up 0 bases and V 7 bases, and 6 bases lay outside the gene matches. CDR3 length equals 14 residues. From germline, CDR1 is SQVTM and CDR2 ANQGSEA. The CDR3 is CSGYRGPLNTEAFF. CDR3 bases: TGCAGCGGCTACAGGGGGCCTCTGAACACTGAAGCTTTCTTT. Together with reference TRBV29-1 and TRBJ1-1, the CDR3 gives the full variable domain: SAVISQKPSRDICQRGTSLTIQCQVDSQVTMMFWYRQQPGQSLTLIATANQGSEATYESGFVIDKFPISRPNLTFSTLTVSNMSPEDSSIYLCSGYRGPLNTEAFFGQGTRLTVV.

The chain couples TRBV6-1 to TRBJ2-7, with a tentative D call TRBD1 (7 bases). V was cut by 5 bases and J by 7 bases, with 18 bases left in between. Germline loops: CDR1 MNHNS, CDR2 SASEGT. The CDR3 loop spans 14 amino acids. The chain's CDR3 is CASSPAGGGREQYF. DNA for the CDR3: TGTGCCAGCAGTCCCGCAGGGGGTGGGAGGGAGCAGTACTTC.

The V and J genes are TRBV11-2 and TRBJ2-1; 9 bases fit TRBD2. This CDR3 is built from 15 residues. Germline loops: CDR1 SGHAT, CDR2 FQNNGV. The J segment lost 3 bases and the V segment lost 3 bases, leaving 3 bases of the junction unmatched. The CDR3 DNA reads as TGTGCCAGCAGCTTCCTAGCGGGGATCTACAATGAGCAGTTCTTC. Amino acid sequence: CASSFLAGIYNEQFF.

The chain has TRBV4-2 and TRBJ2-1; 9 nucleotides line up with TRBD1. V was clipped by 3 bases and J by 4 bases; unmatched bases: 4. This CDR3 region has 15 residues. Germline CDR1 is LGHNA and CDR2 is YNFKEQ. The CDR3 DNA follows: TGTGCCAGCAGCCAGCCGGGACAGGGATACAATGAGCAGTTCTTC. Its protein is CASSQPGQGYNEQFF.

This clonotype occurred a few times. The V gene is TRBV12-3 or TRBV12-4, the J gene TRBJ2-5; 13 bases fit TRBD2. This CDR3 contains 17 residues. J gave up 0 bases and V 5 bases, and 6 bases lay outside the gene matches. The CDR3 coding sequence is TGTGCCAGCAGTCCCGGGACTAGCGGGGCGTACCAAGAGACCCAGTACTTC. Residues: CASSPGTSGAYQETQYF.

This clonotype appeared many times. The rearrangement links TRBV5-1 to TRBJ2-7, with TRBD1 as a possible D gene (6 bases). This CDR3 spans 15 amino acids. Trimming removed 5 bases from V and 4 bases from J, with 19 bases in between. Germline values: CDR1 SGHRS, CDR2 YFSETQ. CDR3 sequence reads: CASRAQQGPQYEQYF. The CDR3 DNA is TGCGCCAGCAGGGCCCAACAGGGCCCCCAATACGAGCAGTACTTC.

This clonotype was seen only a few times. The chain couples TRBV6-1 to TRBJ2-2; unclear D gene. The length of the CDR3 is 14 residues. Looked up from germline, CDR1 is MNHNS and CDR2 is SASEGT. V lost 5 bases, J lost 6 bases, and 13 bases lay in between. CDR3 DNA sequence: TGTGCCAGCAGTCCCCCCCCCCGGGCCGGGGAGCTGTTTTTT. It codes for CASSPPPRAGELFF.

This clonotype has just a few counts. The chain is built from TRBV4-2 and TRBJ2-4; 10 bases match TRBD2. In germline, CDR1 is LGHNA, CDR2 YNFKEQ. Trimming cost V 0 bases and J 0 bases; bases outside gene matches: 8. The length of the CDR3 is 19 residues. CDR3 sequence reads: CASSQDRLAGELAKNIQYF. CDR3 coding DNA: TGTGCCAGCAGCCAAGATCGGCTAGCGGGGGAACTAGCCAAAAACATTCAGTACTTC.

The J gene is TRBJ2-7, the V gene TRBV12-3 or TRBV12-4; no definite D call. The CDR3 covers 12 residues. V was trimmed by 5 bases and J by 1 base, leaving 6 bases between them. CDR3 in DNA: TGTGCCAGCAGTGTTCTTTCCTACGAGCAGTACTTC. Translating it yields CASSVLSYEQYF.

This clonotype was seen more than once but under ten times. This sequence joins TRBV7-3 and TRBJ1-1; D might be TRBD1 (5 bases). CDR3 length equals 15 residues. Germline CDR1 SGHTA, CDR2 FQGTGA. The V end lost 2 bases, the J end lost 4 bases, and 14 bases lay between the germline ends. CDR3: CASSLGTGGGTEAFF. The CDR3 DNA follows: TGTGCCAGCAGCTTAGGGACGGGCGGGGGCACTGAAGCTTTCTTT.

This clonotype has more than one count but fewer than ten. The chain carries TRBV4-2 and TRBJ2-2; D possibly corresponds to TRBD2 (5 bases). Deletions cut 6 bases from V and 0 bases from J, with 11 bases between. The length of the CDR3 is 15 residues. Germline V gene sequence: CDR1 LGHNA, CDR2 YNFKEQ. The CDR3 loop is CASSFSGTNTGELFF. The CDR3 bases are TGTGCCAGCAGTTTCAGCGGTACGAACACCGGGGAGCTGTTTTTT.

This clonotype was detected many times. The V and J genes are TRBV10-3 and TRBJ2-4; unclear D gene. The V end was cut by 1 base, the J end by 0 bases, with 13 bases between. The germline CDR1 and CDR2 sequences are ENHRY and SYGVKD. This CDR3 spans 17 amino acids. CDR3 DNA sequence: TGTGCCATCAGTGAGTTTCCTGTGACTTTAGCCAAAAACATTCAGTACTTC. Translation gives CAISEFPVTLAKNIQYF.

A few counts support this clonotype. The V gene is TRBV4-3, the J gene TRBJ1-2; TRBD1 might be the D (5 bases). The V gene's germline CDR1 is LGHNA and CDR2 YSLEER. The CDR3 loop spans 19 amino acids. The ends were cut back, 0 bases at V and 7 bases at J, with 27 bases in the middle. CDR3 nucleotide sequence: TGCGCCAGCAGCCAAGATGAAGATAGAGACGGGACGCCCAGAGGTGGCTACACCTTC. Its protein product is CASSQDEDRDGTPRGGYTF.

The sample holds a few counts of this clonotype. The chain carries TRBV29-1 and TRBJ2-7; tentatively, D is TRBD1 (5 bases). Trimming took 3 bases from V and 3 from J, leaving 6 bases between them. CDR1 SQVTM and CDR2 ANQGSEA come from the germline V gene. The CDR3 is made up of 11 amino acids. The DNA of the CDR3 is TGCAGCGTTGATGACAGCTACGAGCAGTACTTC. Its translation: CSVDDSYEQYF.

This clonotype appeared once. V gene TRBV27 combines with J gene TRBJ2-1; D gene uncertain. CDR3 length: 16 amino acids. The germline gives CDR1 MNHEY, CDR2 SMNVEV (reference sequence). V lost 5 bases and J 5 bases, leaving 19 bases between the germline ends. Here the CDR3 DNA reads TGTGCCAGCAGTCTGAAGGTTGGGCGAATCAACAATGAGCAGTTCTTC. Encoded protein: CASSLKVGRINNEQFF.

This clonotype appeared many times. V usage is TRBV12-3 or TRBV12-4 and J usage is TRBJ2-3; 11 bases align to TRBD1. The length of the CDR3 is 15 residues. The trim removed 6 bases at V and 4 bases at J, leaving 6 bases unmatched. The CDR3 nucleotides read TGTGCCAGCAGCGGACAGGGGGCTGGACCAGATACGCAGTATTTT. Encoded protein: CASSGQGAGPDTQYF.

This clonotype was observed a handful of times. The chain carries TRBV6-5 and TRBJ1-4; 7 nucleotides align to TRBD1. The CDR3 length is 14 residues. Germline trimming cut 4 bases from V and 2 bases from J; bases unmatched to any gene: 1. Germline CDR1 is MNHEY and CDR2 is SVGAGI. This chain's CDR3 is CASSSQGTNEKLFF. For the CDR3, the DNA is TGTGCCAGCAGTTCACAGGGGACTAATGAAAAACTGTTTTTT.

This clonotype was found a few times. The rearrangement links TRBV11-2 to TRBJ1-3; perhaps TRBD1 as D (5 bases). The V end was cut by 0 bases, the J end by 9 bases, with 6 bases between. This CDR3 comprises 12 residues. The germline V gene encodes CDR1 SGHAT and CDR2 FQNNGV. CDR3 DNA sequence: TGTGCCAGCAGCTTAGATGGGGCCACCATATATTTT. Encoded protein: CASSLDGATIYF. The whole variable domain, filled in from reference TRBV11-2 and TRBJ1-3, reads EAGVAQSPRYKIIEKRQSVAFWCNPISGHATLYWYQQILGQGPKLLIQFQNNGVVDDSQLPKDRFSAERLKGVDSTLKIQPAKLEDSAVYLCASSLDGATIYFGEGSWLTVV.

This clonotype came up a few times. The chain recombines TRBV30 with TRBJ2-2, with TRBD1 matching over 7 bases. Per the germline V gene, CDR1 is GTSNPN and CDR2 is SVGIG (reference sequence). The CDR3 sequence is 13 residues long. J was trimmed by 4 bases and V by 6 bases; bases with no gene match: 5. Here the CDR3 reads CACPRTGTGELFF. The DNA of the CDR3 is TGTGCCTGCCCAAGGACAGGCACCGGGGAGCTGTTTTTT.

Many counts were recorded for this clonotype. The rearrangement links TRBV10-3 to TRBJ2-2; D perhaps matches TRBD1 (6 bases). Germline loops: CDR1 ENHRY, CDR2 SYGVKD. V gave up 8 bases and J gave up 2 bases, with 9 bases separating them. The CDR3 sequence is 13 residues long. Here the CDR3 reads CAIVDSNTGELFF. CDR3 DNA sequence: TGTGCCATCGTGGACAGCAACACCGGGGAGCTGTTTTTT.